The next 27 T cell receptor beta chains were all read from a single sample in a study of cytomegalovirus exposure and HLA in healthy donors. The PCR used 60 Vbeta and 13 Jbeta primers. Clones were read by immunoSEQ multiplex PCR, and TCRdb kept only the in-frame ones, dropping some. The sample contains 120,000 to 150,000 clones, over 75% of which appear only once. Sample: PBMCs. Receptor source: a woman aged 25 to 39 in good health and CMV-seronegative.

A few counts support this clone. The chain has TRBV2 and TRBJ2-2; TRBD2 is a possible D gene (7 bases). The CDR3 is 15 amino acids. Germline lookup yields CDR1 SNHLY and CDR2 FYNNEI. The V end lost 7 bases, the J end lost 5 bases, and 17 bases lay between the germline ends. In DNA, the CDR3 is TGTGCCAGCACCGGGGGAGGGGGAGGTACCGGGGAGCTGTTTTTT. Translating gives CASTGGGGGTGELFF.

This chain links TRBV5-1 with TRBJ2-3, with 9 nucleotides matching TRBD1. J gave up 4 bases and V 4 bases, and 10 bases lay outside the gene matches. This CDR3 contains 16 residues. Germline V CDR1 and CDR2: SGHRS, YFSETQ. CDR3 nucleotides: TGCGCCAGCAGCCCGGGGGCCCGGACAGGGGCAGATACGCAGTATTTT. Amino acid sequence: CASSPGARTGADTQYF. Variable domain in full (rest from reference TRBV5-1 and TRBJ2-3): KAGVTQTPRYLIKTRGQQVTLSCSPISGHRSVSWYQQTPGQGLQFLFEYFSETQRNKGNFPGRFSGRQFSNSRSEMNVSTLELGDSALYLCASSPGARTGADTQYFGPGTRLTVL.

The V call is TRBV4-1, the J call TRBJ1-4, with D possibly being TRBD1 (5 bases). Trimming stripped 2 bases from V and 0 bases from J, with 10 bases between. This CDR3 spans 16 amino acids. Germline lookup yields CDR1 MGHRA and CDR2 YSYEKL. CDR3 coding DNA: TGCGCCAGCAGCCAAAGGAAGACAGCAACTAATGAAAAACTGTTTTTT. It yields the protein CASSQRKTATNEKLFF.

This clone occurred once. This chain connects TRBV28 to TRBJ2-7; D is ambiguous. The V and J ends lost 6 bases and 2 bases respectively, with 11 bases between them. Germline values: CDR1 MDHEN, CDR2 SYDVKM. This CDR3 is 13 amino acids long. Here the CDR3 reads CASRSNLPYEQYF. CDR3 bases: TGTGCCAGCAGAAGCAACTTGCCCTACGAGCAGTACTTC.

The J gene is TRBJ2-2, the V gene TRBV5-1; TRBD2 matches at 10 bases. Germline values: CDR1 SGHRS, CDR2 YFSETQ. Germline trimming cut 1 base from V and 1 base from J; bases unmatched to any gene: 7. This CDR3 comprises 18 residues. CDR3 loop: CASSLPSGRGMNTGELFF. CDR3 bases: TGCGCCAGCAGCTTGCCTAGCGGGAGAGGGATGAACACCGGGGAGCTGTTTTTT.

The rearrangement links TRBV19 to TRBJ1-3; TRBD1 is a possible D gene (6 bases). Trimming stripped 5 bases from V and 0 bases from J, with 14 bases between. Per the germline V gene, CDR1 is LNHDA and CDR2 is SQIVND (reference sequence). CDR3 length: 16 amino acids. The CDR3 sequence is CASSPSGQYSGNTIYF. DNA of the CDR3: TGTGCCAGTAGTCCCTCTGGACAGTACTCTGGAAACACCATATATTTT.

The chain has TRBV18 and TRBJ2-3; D might be TRBD1 (6 bases). Trimming removed 3 bases from V and 1 base from J, with 11 bases in between. The CDR3 runs to 15 residues. Germline lookup yields CDR1 KGHSH and CDR2 LQKENI. The CDR3 bases are TGTGCCAGCTCACCGGGCCGACAGGGCACAGATACGCAGTATTTT. Its protein product is CASSPGRQGTDTQYF.

With regard to this clone: Other nucleotide sequences from this sample produce the same CDR3. The chain recombines TRBV11-2 with TRBJ2-3, with unresolved D. Trimming stripped 5 bases from V and 1 base from J, with 4 bases between. CDR1 and CDR2 from the germline V gene are SGHAT and FQNNGV. The CDR3 loop spans 12 amino acids. The DNA for the CDR3 is TGTGCCAGCAGCCTACGCACAGATACGCAGTATTTT. It codes for CASSLRTDTQYF.

V and J are TRBV19 and TRBJ2-3; 8 bases map to TRBD2. Trimming removed 7 bases from V and 2 bases from J; junction bases left unmatched: 8. The CDR3 has 15 residues. Germline V gene sequence: CDR1 LNHDA, CDR2 SQIVND (reference sequence). The CDR3 DNA follows: TGTGCCAGTACCAAGACTAGCGCCTTCACAGATACGCAGTATTTT. The encoded protein is CASTKTSAFTDTQYF. Using reference TRBV19 and TRBJ2-3 for the parts outside the CDR3, the full variable domain is DGGITQSPKYLFRKEGQNVTLSCEQNLNHDAMYWYRQDPGQGLRLIYYSQIVNDFQKGDIAEGYSVSREKKESFPLTVTSAQKNPTAFYLCASTKTSAFTDTQYFGPGTRLTVL.

V gene TRBV18 combines with J gene TRBJ1-2; D is perhaps TRBD1 (5 bases). The CDR3 sequence is 12 residues long. Trimming pared 2 bases from V and 12 bases from J, leaving 13 bases between. Germline CDR1 is KGHSH and CDR2 is LQKENI. This CDR3 is CASSPGDQGHTF. The CDR3 DNA reads TGTGCCAGCTCACCAGGGGATCAGGGCCACACCTTC. The whole variable domain, filled in from reference TRBV18 and TRBJ1-2, reads NAGVMQNPRHLVRRRGQEARLRCSPMKGHSHVYWYRQLPEEGLKFMVYLQKENIIDESGMPKERFSAEFPKEGPSILRIQQVVRGDSAAYFCASSPGDQGHTFGSGTRLTVV.

CDR3 DNA sequence: TGTGCCAGCATCTTTAATTCACCCCTCCACTTT. Translated: CASIFNSPLHF. The chain is built from TRBV6-6 and TRBJ1-6; D not resolved. The V gene lost 7 bases and the J gene lost 6 bases, with 4 bases spanning the gap. The length of the CDR3 is 11 residues. Germline lookup yields CDR1 MNHNY and CDR2 SVGAGI (reference sequence).

V is TRBV18 and J is TRBJ1-2; 7 nucleotides align to TRBD1. CDR1 is KGHSH and CDR2 is LQKENI in the germline V gene. The CDR3 contains 15 residues. V shed 3 bases, J shed 2 bases, and the junction held 6 bases outside the gene matches. The CDR3 loop reads CASSPETGRNYGYTF. CDR3 in DNA: TGTGCCAGCTCACCCGAGACAGGGAGGAACTATGGCTACACCTTC.

The chain couples TRBV10-3 to TRBJ2-7; D possibly corresponds to TRBD1 (6 bases). CDR1 and CDR2 from the germline V gene are ENHRY and SYGVKD. This CDR3 region has 13 residues. Trimming took 6 bases from V and 0 from J, leaving 9 bases between them. For the CDR3, the DNA is TGTGCCATCAGACCGGGACACTCCTACGAGCAGTACTTC. Protein: CAIRPGHSYEQYF.

The CDR3 DNA follows: TGTGCCAGCAGGACACTAGCGGGGGGATACAATGAGCAGTTCTTC. Encoded protein: CASRTLAGGYNEQFF. The chain combines TRBV27 with TRBJ2-1; 12 bases line up with TRBD2. The CDR3 totals 15 residues. V was pared by 6 bases and J by 4 bases, with 4 bases of the junction left unmatched. Germline V lookup: CDR1 MNHEY, CDR2 SMNVEV (reference sequence).

This clone was seen a handful of times. V gene TRBV5-1 combines with J gene TRBJ2-3; D is ambiguous. The CDR3 length is 15 residues. With 1 base removed from V and 1 base from J, the gap between germline ends came to 10 bases. Germline V gives CDR1 SGHRS, CDR2 YFSETQ. The CDR3 DNA reads TGCGCCAGCAGCTTGTCTGAGCCTGGCACAGATACGCAGTATTTT. Protein product: CASSLSEPGTDTQYF.

CDR3 sequence reads: CAMGAGTYGYTF. The CDR3 DNA is TGTGCCATGGGTGCAGGCACTTATGGCTACACCTTC. The V call is TRBV28, the J call TRBJ1-2; D unresolved. The CDR3 extends over 12 amino acids. V was pared by 10 bases and J by 5 bases, with 14 bases between. The germline V gene encodes CDR1 MDHEN and CDR2 SYDVKM.

This chain links TRBV7-9 with TRBJ2-7, with D tentatively TRBD2 (6 bases). Trimming took off 0 bases at V and 7 bases at J, with 13 bases between the two ends. The CDR3 is 14 residues long. Germline CDR1 SEHNR, CDR2 FQNEAQ (reference sequence). The CDR3 reads CASSLARGPREQYF. DNA of the CDR3: TGTGCCAGCAGCTTAGCGCGGGGTCCGCGGGAGCAGTACTTC.

CDR3 sequence (DNA): TGTGCCAGCAGATTAAGCAGGGGCTACGGCTATGGCTACACCTTC. Its translation: CASRLSRGYGYGYTF. The rearrangement joins TRBV6-6 to TRBJ1-2; a possible D gene is TRBD1 (6 bases). V shed 6 bases and J shed 4 bases, with 18 bases lying between them. CDR1 is MNHNY and CDR2 is SVGAGI in the germline V gene (reference sequence). The CDR3 length is 15 residues.

The rearrangement joins TRBV11-3 to TRBJ2-1; 9 bases map to TRBD1. CDR1 and CDR2 (germline): SGHNT, YENEEA. The J segment lost 7 bases and the V segment lost 2 bases, leaving 12 bases of the junction unmatched. The CDR3 runs 17 residues. DNA for the CDR3: TGTGCCAGCAGCTTAATGACTGGGACAGGGTCCGTTAATGAGCAGTTCTTC. It specifies CASSLMTGTGSVNEQFF.

With respect to this clone: This same CDR3 is encoded by further DNA sequences in the sample. The V gene is TRBV18, the J gene TRBJ2-1, with D possibly matching TRBD2 (6 bases). This CDR3 contains 14 residues. Germline lookup yields CDR1 KGHSH and CDR2 LQKENI. V was shortened by 6 bases and J by 1 base, with 10 bases between the two germline ends. The CDR3 coding sequence is TGTGCCAGCTCTCCCGGAGGGTCCTACAATGAGCAGTTCTTC. Protein sequence: CASSPGGSYNEQFF.

J is TRBJ1-5 and V is TRBV21-1; the table assigns TRBD1, which was not confirmed against the DNA. TRBV21-1 is a pseudogene. The CDR3 runs to 17 residues. CDR3 sequence reads: CASSKDKAGLIGQPQHF. The CDR3 DNA reads as TGTGCCAGCAGCAAAGACAAAGCAGGGCTAATCGGTCAGCCCCAGCATTTT.

This clone was found once. The CDR3 bases are TGTGCCTGGAGTGGACAGGGCGCTCAGCCCCAGCATTTT. Translating gives CAWSGQGAQPQHF. The chain joins TRBV30 to TRBJ1-5, with 7 bases fitting TRBD1. After removal of 1 base from V and 6 bases from J, the junction contained 3 bases not matched to a gene. The germline CDR1 and CDR2 sequences are GTSNPN and SVGIG (reference sequence). The CDR3 extends over 13 amino acids.

The gene calls are TRBV11-2 and TRBJ2-7; 10 bases line up with TRBD2. Losses at the gene ends were 1 base for V and 3 bases for J; bases not matched to a gene: 3. CDR3 size: 15 residues. Germline CDR1 is SGHAT and CDR2 is FQNNGV. The chain's CDR3 is CASSLGASGGYEQYF. CDR3 bases: TGTGCCAGCAGCTTAGGGGCTAGCGGGGGCTACGAGCAGTACTTC.

This clone showed up just a few times. The chain links TRBV10-3 to TRBJ1-1; TRBD1 matches 8 bases. The CDR3 has 15 amino acids. Losses at the gene ends were 6 bases for V and 1 base for J; bases not matched to a gene: 7. Germline V CDR1 and CDR2: ENHRY, SYGVKD. The CDR3 reads CAIRGDRSPNTEAFF. CDR3 sequence (DNA): TGTGCCATCAGGGGGGACAGGTCACCGAACACTGAAGCTTTCTTT.

The chain is built from TRBV30 and TRBJ1-5; 9 nucleotides agree with TRBD1. The ends lost 3 bases at V and 7 bases at J; junction bases unmatched: 7. The CDR3 is made up of 14 amino acids. Germline V gene sequence: CDR1 GTSNPN, CDR2 SVGIG (reference sequence). The CDR3 nucleotides are TGTGCCTGGAGCGTGGGACAGGGAAGCCAGCCCCAGCATTTT. Its protein is CAWSVGQGSQPQHF. Complete variable domain (other parts from reference TRBV30 and TRBJ1-5): SQTIHQWPATLVQPVGSPLSLECTVEGTSNPNLYWYRQAAGRGLQLLFYSVGIGQISSEVPQNLSASRPQDRQFILSSKKLLLSDSGFYLCAWSVGQGSQPQHFGDGTRLSIL.

The CDR3 protein is CASSLAGRGLGNTIYF. The CDR3 region has the DNA TGTGCCAGCAGCTTAGCGGGCAGGGGTCTGGGAAACACCATATATTTT. The chain combines TRBV7-2 with TRBJ1-3; possibly TRBD1 for D (6 bases). V dropped 0 bases and J dropped 4 bases, with 13 bases sitting between them. The germline V gene encodes CDR1 SGHTA and CDR2 FQGNSA. This CDR3 is built from 16 residues.

With respect to this clone: Germline and junction disagree at one end, which may indicate a read error. V gene TRBV9 combines with J gene TRBJ2-1; 8 bases map to TRBD2. The length of the CDR3 is 13 residues. The germline gives CDR1 SGDLS, CDR2 YYNGEE. The CDR3 DNA sequence: TGTGCCAGCAGCCCAAGTGTGTGGGCGGGAGGAGTCTTC. It specifies CASSPSVWAGGVF.